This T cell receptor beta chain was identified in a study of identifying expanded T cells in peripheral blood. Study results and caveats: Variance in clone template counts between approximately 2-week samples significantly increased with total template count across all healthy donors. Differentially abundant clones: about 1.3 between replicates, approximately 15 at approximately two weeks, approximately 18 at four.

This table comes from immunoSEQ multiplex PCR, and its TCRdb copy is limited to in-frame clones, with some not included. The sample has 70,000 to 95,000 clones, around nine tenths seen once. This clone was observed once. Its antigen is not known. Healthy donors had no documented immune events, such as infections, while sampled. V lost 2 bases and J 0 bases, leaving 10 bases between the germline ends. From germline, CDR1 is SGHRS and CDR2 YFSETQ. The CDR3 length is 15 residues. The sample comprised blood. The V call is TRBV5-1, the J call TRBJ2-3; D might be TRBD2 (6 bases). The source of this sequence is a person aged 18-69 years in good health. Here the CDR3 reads CASSLTGGSTDTQYF. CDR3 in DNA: TGCGCCAGCAGCTTAACCGGGGGTAGCACAGATACGCAGTATTTT.